What follows describes a single TCR beta chain. What it binds is unknown. Sequenced by immunoSEQ multiplex PCR; TCRdb stores in-frame clones only, minus some. The data hold some 50,000 clones, with roughly 94% observed a single time. Half of the eight donors gave about 0.45-1 mL blood during surgery. All available leukocytes, rather than a set cell count, yielded the blood DNA. The CDR3 runs 14 residues. The ends were cut back, 3 bases at V and 11 bases at J, with 19 bases in the middle. Germline-derived CDR1 and CDR2 are LGHNT and FRNRAP. This sample stems from a study of human thymus T cells. Whole-study results and caveats: Gene usage for V and J segments appeared biased in thymic and blood repertoires.

The chain employs TRBV12-5 and TRBJ1-2; D may be TRBD1 (6 bases). The TCR originated in a girl under three years old with a congenital heart defect but otherwise immunologically healthy. The sample taken for sequencing was blood. The CDR3 loop is CASGLLPGHTLYTF. The CDR3 DNA reads TGTGCTAGTGGTTTACTGCCGGGACATACCCTTTACACCTTC.